This T cell receptor beta chain was documented in a study of blood T cell repertoires in COVID-19. Per the original methods: For nucleated cells, counts were estimated from reference gene primer amplification. Libraries were prepared by immunoSEQ multiplex PCR; TCRdb keeps only in-frame clonotypes and omits some of them. The DNA gave D and trimming, while V, J and clone size come from that table. This table has around 60,000 clones, around 90% appearing once. J lost 5 bases, V lost 3 bases, and 9 bases had no gene match. This CDR3 spans 16 amino acids. The germline gives CDR1 SGDLS, CDR2 YYNGEE. Material for sequencing was peripheral blood. The receptor's source is a woman aged 80 or over with active COVID-19. The chain links TRBV9 to TRBJ2-7; 12 bases align to TRBD2. CDR3 amino acids: CASSDPLAGGLDEQYF. For the CDR3, the DNA is TGTGCCAGCAGCGACCCCCTAGCGGGAGGGCTTGACGAGCAGTACTTC.